This TCR beta chain is from a study of T cell responses to AZD1222 COVID-19 vaccine. This clone showed up just once. Its antigen is not identified. Trimming left V 7 bases short and J 0 bases short, with 15 bases between. The CDR3 consists of 16 residues. In germline, CDR1 is SGHAT, CDR2 FQNNGV. Here immunoSEQ multiplex PCR was the method, and the copy in TCRdb shows in-frame clones only, minus some. Of 86,000 or so clones listed, roughly 89% are singletons. Study-wide results and caveats: There were mostly white British donors and more females than males, and clonal diversity was possibly underestimated. Nearly half of spike-specific TCRs reportedly target unmutated variant regions.

V is TRBV11-2 and J is TRBJ2-2; a possible D gene is TRBD2 (6 bases). Material: peripheral blood, obtained on day 0 of AZD1222 vaccination. The TCR comes from an adult in good health. CDR3 bases: TGTGCCAGCACCCCTCGGGGACTGACGAACACCGGGGAGCTGTTTTTT. It specifies CASTPRGLTNTGELFF.